This TCR beta chain was profiled in a study of metastatic and nonmetastatic thyroid tumors. In the study overall: Patients with malignant and benign thyroid disease provided blood and tumor or nodule tissue, whose repertoires were compared.

This clone was observed at least ten times. What it recognizes is unknown. TCRdb reanalyzed the PCR reads with MiXCR. The sample yields 7,000 to 9,500 clones, over 20% seen once. Study-level results: Compared with benign nodules, malignant thyroid tumors were reported to have significantly higher TCR beta diversity in both blood and tumor.

This CDR3 has 16 residues. V lost 8 bases to trimming and J lost 0 bases, with 17 bases between them. The germline V gene has CDR1 SNHLY and CDR2 FYNNEI. Patients underwent thyroid surgery, and none had received any treatment before it. The sequence was collected from a female donor with papillary thyroid cancer or a benign thyroid nodule (not recorded which). Some clones in this sample may be carry-over from other donors' samples. Material: tumor tissue. The chain carries TRBV2 and TRBJ2-4; D is possibly TRBD2 (5 bases). CDR3 amino acids: CASGRGWGGAKNIQYF. The CDR3 coding sequence is TGTGCCAGCGGACGGGGTTGGGGTGGAGCCAAAAACATTCAGTACTTC.